This T cell receptor beta chain was sequenced for a study of T cell responses to AZD1222 COVID-19 vaccine. Study conclusions and caveats: Among spike-specific TCRs, nearly half reportedly target unmutated variant regions. Spike regions recognized by vaccine-associated CD4 TCRs spanned the protein, led by 160-218 and 743-854. Repertoires were obtained solely post-peak T cell response. There were mostly white British donors and more females than males, and clonal diversity was possibly underestimated.

Produced via immunoSEQ multiplex PCR; TCRdb's table is partial and in-frame only. The repertoire holds approximately 150,000 clones, with about 90% as singletons. From germline, CDR1 is SGHVS and CDR2 FQNEAQ. This CDR3 contains 14 residues. Trimming stripped 5 bases from V and 1 base from J, with 11 bases between. This clone was recorded once. The antigen remains unidentified. The starting material was peripheral blood, obtained 28 days after the second AZD1222 dose. The TCR was taken from an adult who received the AZD1222 COVID-19 vaccine. The rearrangement uses TRBV7-8 and TRBJ1-2; D is undetermined. This CDR3 reads CASSPSGSNYGYTF. The CDR3 nucleotides read TGTGCCAGCAGCCCAAGTGGCAGTAACTATGGCTACACCTTC. Using reference TRBV7-8 and TRBJ1-2 for the parts outside the CDR3, the full variable domain is GAGVSQSPRYKVAKRGQDVALRCDPISGHVSLFWYQQALGQGPEFLTYFQNEAQLDKSGLPSDRFFAERPEGSVSTLKIQRTQQEDSAVYLCASSPSGSNYGYTFGSGTRLTVV.